These 10 T cell receptor beta chains came from one sample sequenced in a study of cytomegalovirus exposure and HLA in healthy donors. PCR involved 60 Vbeta and 13 Jbeta primers. The assay was immunoSEQ multiplex PCR, and TCRdb's table has in-frame clones only and misses some. The data show some 200,000 clones, approximately 70% seen once. Material for sequencing was PBMCs. These receptors all come from a man aged 40-55 years in good health and CMV-seropositive.

The chain employs TRBV19 and TRBJ2-1; 12 bases align to TRBD2. CDR1 LNHDA and CDR2 SQIVND come from the germline V gene (reference sequence). The V and J ends lost 1 base and 10 bases, in that order; junction bases with no gene match: 11. The CDR3 is 17 amino acids. This CDR3 reads CASSIGWASGGASEQFF. The CDR3 DNA follows: TGTGCCAGTAGTATAGGGTGGGCTAGCGGGGGGGCAAGCGAGCAGTTCTTC.

This clone has more than one count but fewer than ten. The CDR3 loop is CASSIGTGVDGYTF. The CDR3 bases are TGTGCCAGTAGTATCGGTACGGGGGTGGATGGCTACACCTTC. The chain combines TRBV19 with TRBJ1-2; TRBD1 is a possible D gene (5 bases). Germline CDR1 and CDR2: LNHDA and SQIVND (reference sequence). V was trimmed by 3 bases and J by 6 bases, leaving 14 bases between them. This CDR3 is built from 14 residues.

This chain joins TRBV5-1 and TRBJ2-2; possible D gene TRBD2, 6 bases. V dropped 3 bases and J dropped 4 bases, with 10 bases sitting between them. The germline V gene encodes CDR1 SGHRS and CDR2 YFSETQ. The CDR3 runs 14 residues. The CDR3 nucleotides are TGCGCCAGCAGCTGGGGGGTTTCCACCGGGGAGCTGTTTTTT. It yields the protein CASSWGVSTGELFF. The whole variable domain, remainder taken from reference TRBV5-1 and TRBJ2-2, is KAGVTQTPRYLIKTRGQQVTLSCSPISGHRSVSWYQQTPGQGLQFLFEYFSETQRNKGNFPGRFSGRQFSNSRSEMNVSTLELGDSALYLCASSWGVSTGELFFGEGSRLTVL.

This clone was seen only once. This chain uses TRBV6-5 with TRBJ2-3; D uncertain. CDR1 and CDR2 from the germline V gene are MNHEY and SVGAGI. The CDR3 is made up of 15 amino acids. Between the trimmed V and J ends, which lost 6 bases and 4 bases, there was a span of 17 bases. CDR3 residues: CASRTPLGNADTQYF. CDR3 DNA: TGTGCCAGCAGAACGCCCCTAGGTAACGCAGATACGCAGTATTTT.

The genes are TRBV29-1 and TRBJ1-4; 8 nucleotides match TRBD1. Trimming removed 7 bases from V and 8 bases from J; junction bases left unmatched: 9. Germline V lookup: CDR1 SQVTM, CDR2 ANQGSEA. This CDR3 has 13 amino acids. The CDR3 reads CSGQGAGEEKLFF. As DNA, the CDR3 is TGCAGCGGGCAGGGGGCGGGTGAGGAAAAACTGTTTTTT.

The chain has TRBV19 and TRBJ1-2; D remains ambiguous. The CDR3 runs 16 residues. In germline, CDR1 is LNHDA, CDR2 SQIVND (reference sequence). Trimming cost V 1 base and J 6 bases, with 18 bases left between them. This chain's CDR3 is CASSIARPTNIDGYTF. The CDR3 nucleotides are TGTGCCAGTAGTATAGCACGCCCCACGAACATCGATGGCTACACCTTC.

This clone was picked up one time. Compared with germline, one end of the junction differs, possibly owing to a read error. This chain uses TRBV7-9 with TRBJ1-1; D remains unclear. This CDR3 is 14 amino acids long. Per germline, CDR1 SEHNR and CDR2 FQNEAQ (reference sequence). CDR3 region: CSSSLGSVNTEAFF. The CDR3 DNA sequence: TGTTCCAGCAGCTTGGGCAGTGTGAACACTGAAGCTTTCTTT.

The genes are TRBV6-1 and TRBJ2-2; TRBD1 matches at 9 bases. The germline gives CDR1 MNHNS, CDR2 SASEGT. The trim removed 4 bases at V and 7 bases at J, leaving 7 bases unmatched. This CDR3 is 15 amino acids long. CDR3 amino acids: CASSVTGGAGGELFF. The CDR3 DNA reads TGTGCCAGCAGTGTCACAGGGGGCGCGGGCGGGGAGCTGTTTTTT.

Of note for this clone: The junction does not match germline at one end; this may be a read error. The chain is built from TRBV7-9 and TRBJ1-1; 8 bases match TRBD1. This CDR3 contains 19 residues. Germline lookup yields CDR1 SEHNR and CDR2 FQNEAQ (reference sequence). CDR3 in amino acids: CSSSPKLGTGPLAFTEAFF. The CDR3 region has the DNA TGTTCCAGCAGCCCAAAATTGGGGACAGGACCCCTTGCCTTCACTGAAGCTTTCTTT.

The table lists this clone with a few counts. The chain recombines TRBV5-6 with TRBJ1-2; TRBD1 matches 7 bases. After removal of 2 bases from V and 7 bases from J, the junction contained 8 bases not matched to a gene. CDR1 SGHDT and CDR2 YYEEEE come from the germline V gene. The CDR3 covers 14 residues. The CDR3 here is CASSFGGTGAGYTF. DNA for the CDR3: TGTGCCAGCAGCTTTGGGGGAACAGGGGCTGGCTACACCTTC.